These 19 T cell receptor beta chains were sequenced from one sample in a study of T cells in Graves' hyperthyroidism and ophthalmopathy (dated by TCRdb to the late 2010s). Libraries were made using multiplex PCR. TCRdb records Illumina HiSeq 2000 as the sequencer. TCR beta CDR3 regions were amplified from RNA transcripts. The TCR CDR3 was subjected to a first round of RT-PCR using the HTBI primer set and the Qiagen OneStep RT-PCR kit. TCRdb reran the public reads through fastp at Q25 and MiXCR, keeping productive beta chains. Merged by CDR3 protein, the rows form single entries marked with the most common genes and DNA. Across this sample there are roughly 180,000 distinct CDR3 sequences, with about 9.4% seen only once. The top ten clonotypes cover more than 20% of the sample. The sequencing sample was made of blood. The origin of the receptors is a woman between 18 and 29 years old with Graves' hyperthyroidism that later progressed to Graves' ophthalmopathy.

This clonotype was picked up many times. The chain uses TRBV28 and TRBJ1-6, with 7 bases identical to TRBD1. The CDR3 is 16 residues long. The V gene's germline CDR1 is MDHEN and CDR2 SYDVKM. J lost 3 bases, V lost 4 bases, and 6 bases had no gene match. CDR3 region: CASSSRTGSYNSPLHF. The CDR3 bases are TGTGCCAGCAGTTCTAGGACAGGCAGCTATAATTCACCCCTCCACTTT.

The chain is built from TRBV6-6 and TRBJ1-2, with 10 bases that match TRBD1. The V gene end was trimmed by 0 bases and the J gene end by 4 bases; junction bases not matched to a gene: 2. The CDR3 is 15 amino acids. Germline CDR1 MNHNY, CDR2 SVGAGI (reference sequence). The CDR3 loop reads CASSYSGQGSYGYTF. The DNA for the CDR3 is TGTGCCAGCAGTTACTCGGGACAGGGGTCCTATGGCTACACCTTC.

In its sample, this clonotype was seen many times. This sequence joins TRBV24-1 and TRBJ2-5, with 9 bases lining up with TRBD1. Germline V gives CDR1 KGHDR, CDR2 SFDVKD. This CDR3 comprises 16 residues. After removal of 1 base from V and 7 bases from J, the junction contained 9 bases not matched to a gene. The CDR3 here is CATSDLGQGSMWTQYF. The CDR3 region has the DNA TGTGCCACCAGTGATTTAGGACAGGGGTCGATGTGGACCCAGTACTTC.

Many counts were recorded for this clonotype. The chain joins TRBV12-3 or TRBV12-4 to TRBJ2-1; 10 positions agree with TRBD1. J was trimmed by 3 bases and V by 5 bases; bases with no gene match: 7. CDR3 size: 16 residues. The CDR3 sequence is CASSPPGTGVYNEQFF. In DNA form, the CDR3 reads TGTGCCAGCAGTCCACCCGGGACAGGGGTCTACAATGAGCAGTTCTTC.

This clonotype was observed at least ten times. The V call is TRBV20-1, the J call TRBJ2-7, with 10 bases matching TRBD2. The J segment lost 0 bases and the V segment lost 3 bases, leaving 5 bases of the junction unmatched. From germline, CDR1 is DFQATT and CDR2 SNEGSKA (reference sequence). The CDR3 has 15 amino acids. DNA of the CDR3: TGCAGTGCTAGGGCTAGCGGGAGTCCCTCCTACGAGCAGTACTTC. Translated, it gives CSARASGSPSYEQYF.

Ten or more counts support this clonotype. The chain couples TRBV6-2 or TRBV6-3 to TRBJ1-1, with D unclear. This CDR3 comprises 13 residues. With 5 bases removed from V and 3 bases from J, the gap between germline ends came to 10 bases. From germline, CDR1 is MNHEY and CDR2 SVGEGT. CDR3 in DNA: TGTGCCAGCAGTCCTACGGGCTACACTGAAGCTTTCTTT. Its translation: CASSPTGYTEAFF.

The CDR3 region is CASSLEASGRAIRFF. The CDR3 DNA reads as TGCGCCAGCAGCTTGGAGGCTAGCGGGAGGGCCATCAGGTTCTTC. The rearrangement joins TRBV5-1 to TRBJ2-1; 12 positions agree with TRBD2. Germline CDR1 is SGHRS and CDR2 is YFSETQ. The length of the CDR3 is 15 residues. V was clipped by 0 bases and J by 15 bases; unmatched bases: 10.

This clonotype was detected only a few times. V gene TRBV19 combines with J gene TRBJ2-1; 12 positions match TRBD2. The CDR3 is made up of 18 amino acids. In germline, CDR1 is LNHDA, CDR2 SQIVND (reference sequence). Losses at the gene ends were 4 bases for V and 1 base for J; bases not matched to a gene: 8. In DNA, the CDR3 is TGTGCCAGTAGTACGGGCTCGACTAGCGGGAGTTCCTACAATGAGCAGTTCTTC. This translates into CASSTGSTSGSSYNEQFF. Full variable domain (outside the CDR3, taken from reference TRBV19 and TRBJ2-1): DGGITQSPKYLFRKEGQNVTLSCEQNLNHDAMYWYRQDPGQGLRLIYYSQIVNDFQKGDIAEGYSVSREKKESFPLTVTSAQKNPTAFYLCASSTGSTSGSSYNEQFFGPGTRLTVL.

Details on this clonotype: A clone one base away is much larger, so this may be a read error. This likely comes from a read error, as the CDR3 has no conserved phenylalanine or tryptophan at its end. CDR3 bases: TGCAGTGCTTATGCCGGGCCCCAATCCTACGAGCAGTACCTC. Translation gives CSAYAGPQSYEQYL. The V call is TRBV20-1, the J call TRBJ2-7; the D is unclear. This CDR3 has 14 residues. In germline, CDR1 is DFQATT, CDR2 SNEGSKA (reference sequence). V was cut by 5 bases and J by 1 base, with 15 bases left in between.

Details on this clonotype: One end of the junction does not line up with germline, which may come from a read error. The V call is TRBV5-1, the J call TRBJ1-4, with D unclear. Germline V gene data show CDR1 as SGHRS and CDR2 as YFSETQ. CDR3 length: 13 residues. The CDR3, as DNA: TGTGCCAGCAGCAGCGGGGTCTCTATGGAACTGTTTTTT. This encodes CASSSGVSMELFF. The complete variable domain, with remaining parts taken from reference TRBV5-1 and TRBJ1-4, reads KAGVTQTPRYLIKTRGQQVTLSCSPISGHRSVSWYQQTPGQGLQFLFEYFSETQRNKGNFPGRFSGRQFSNSRSEMNVSTLELGDSALYLCASSSGVSMELFFGSGTQLSVL.

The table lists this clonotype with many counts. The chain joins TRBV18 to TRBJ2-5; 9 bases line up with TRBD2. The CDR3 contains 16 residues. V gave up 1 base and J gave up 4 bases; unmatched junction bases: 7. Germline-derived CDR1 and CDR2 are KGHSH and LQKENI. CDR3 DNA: TGTGCCAGCTCACCACTTAGCGGGAGTGCAGTAGAGACCCAGTACTTC. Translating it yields CASSPLSGSAVETQYF.

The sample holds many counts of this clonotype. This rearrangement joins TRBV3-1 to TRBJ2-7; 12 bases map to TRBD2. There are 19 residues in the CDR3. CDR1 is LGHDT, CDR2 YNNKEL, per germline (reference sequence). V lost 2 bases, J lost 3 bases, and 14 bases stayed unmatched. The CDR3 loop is CASSQNTGLAGTSRYEQYF. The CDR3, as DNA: TGTGCCAGCAGCCAAAATACTGGACTAGCGGGGACATCTCGCTACGAGCAGTACTTC.

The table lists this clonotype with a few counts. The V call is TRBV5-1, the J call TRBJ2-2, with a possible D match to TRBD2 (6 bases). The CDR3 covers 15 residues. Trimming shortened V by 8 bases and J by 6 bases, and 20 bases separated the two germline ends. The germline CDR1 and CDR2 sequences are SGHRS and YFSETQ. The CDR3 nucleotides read TGCGCCAGTACCCCGGGAGTCCTGTTATCCGGGGAGCTGTTTTTT. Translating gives CASTPGVLLSGELFF.

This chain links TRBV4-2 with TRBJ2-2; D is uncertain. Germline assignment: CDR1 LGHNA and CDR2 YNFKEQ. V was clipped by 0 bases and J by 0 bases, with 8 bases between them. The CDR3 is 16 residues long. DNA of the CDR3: TGTGCCAGCAGCCAAGATTGGAGCGCGAACACCGGGGAGCTGTTTTTT. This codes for CASSQDWSANTGELFF.

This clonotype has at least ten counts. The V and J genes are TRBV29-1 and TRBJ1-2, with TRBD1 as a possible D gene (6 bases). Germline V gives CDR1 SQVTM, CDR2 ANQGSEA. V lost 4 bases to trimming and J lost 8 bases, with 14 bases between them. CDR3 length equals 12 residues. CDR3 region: CSVVTGPSGYTF. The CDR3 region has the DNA TGCAGCGTTGTTACAGGGCCCAGCGGCTACACCTTC. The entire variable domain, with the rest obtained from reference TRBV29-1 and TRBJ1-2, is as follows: SAVISQKPSRDICQRGTSLTIQCQVDSQVTMMFWYRQQPGQSLTLIATANQGSEATYESGFVIDKFPISRPNLTFSTLTVSNMSPEDSSIYLCSVVTGPSGYTFGSGTRLTVV.

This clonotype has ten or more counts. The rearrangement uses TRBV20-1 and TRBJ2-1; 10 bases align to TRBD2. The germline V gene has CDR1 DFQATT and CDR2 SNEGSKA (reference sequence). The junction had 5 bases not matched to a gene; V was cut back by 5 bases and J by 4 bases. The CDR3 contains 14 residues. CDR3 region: CSAPSSGSYNEQFF. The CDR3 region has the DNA TGCAGTGCTCCCTCTAGCGGGAGTTACAATGAGCAGTTCTTC.

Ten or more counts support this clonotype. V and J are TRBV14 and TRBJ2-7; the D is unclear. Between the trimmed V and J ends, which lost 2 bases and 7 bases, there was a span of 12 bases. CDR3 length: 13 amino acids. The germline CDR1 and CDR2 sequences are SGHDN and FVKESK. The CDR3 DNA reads TGTGCCAGCAGCCAAAGCCTTTTGGGAGAGCAGTACTTC. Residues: CASSQSLLGEQYF.

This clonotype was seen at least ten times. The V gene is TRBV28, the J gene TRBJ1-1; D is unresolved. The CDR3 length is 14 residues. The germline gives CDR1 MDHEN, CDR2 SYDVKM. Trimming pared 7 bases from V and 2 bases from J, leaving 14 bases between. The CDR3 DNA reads TGTGCCAGCACCCTGCGAGGTTACAACACTGAAGCTTTCTTT. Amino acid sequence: CASTLRGYNTEAFF.

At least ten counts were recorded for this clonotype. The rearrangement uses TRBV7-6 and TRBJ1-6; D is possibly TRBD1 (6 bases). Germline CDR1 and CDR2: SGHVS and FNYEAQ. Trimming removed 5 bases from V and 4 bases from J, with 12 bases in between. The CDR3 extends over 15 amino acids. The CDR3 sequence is CASSRTVSYNSPLHF. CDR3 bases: TGTGCCAGCAGCCGGACAGTTTCTTATAATTCACCCCTCCACTTT.